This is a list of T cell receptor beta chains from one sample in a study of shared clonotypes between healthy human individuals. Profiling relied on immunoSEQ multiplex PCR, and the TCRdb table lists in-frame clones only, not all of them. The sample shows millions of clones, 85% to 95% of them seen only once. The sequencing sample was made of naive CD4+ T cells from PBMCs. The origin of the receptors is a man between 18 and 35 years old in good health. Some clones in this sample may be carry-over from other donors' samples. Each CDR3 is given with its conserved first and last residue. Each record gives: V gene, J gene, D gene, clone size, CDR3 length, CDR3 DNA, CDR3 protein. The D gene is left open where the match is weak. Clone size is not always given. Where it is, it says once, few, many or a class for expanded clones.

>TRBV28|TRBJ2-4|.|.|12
TGTGCCAGCAGTTTAGGGCACGGAATTCAGTACTTC
CASSLGHGIQYF
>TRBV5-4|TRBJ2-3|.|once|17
TGTGCCAGCAGCTTAGGGGGGAGGTATGGTACCACAGATACGCAGTATTTT
CASSLGGRYGTTDTQYF
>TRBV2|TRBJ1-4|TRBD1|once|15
TGTGCCAGCAGGGCCCAGGGGGGAGTTAATGAAAAACTGTTTTTT
CASRAQGGVNEKLFF
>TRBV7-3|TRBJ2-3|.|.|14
TGTGCCAGCAGCTTACGGGAATCCCCAGATACGCAGTATTTT
CASSLRESPDTQYF
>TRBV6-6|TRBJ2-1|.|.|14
TGTGCCAGCAGTGCCCAATCCCGGGACGATGAGCAGTTCTTC
CASSAQSRDDEQFF
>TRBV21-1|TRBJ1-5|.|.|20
TGTGCCAGCAGCAATTCTCAACCGGGACAGGGGGAAGGGGGCAATCAGCCCCAGCATTTT
CASSNSQPGQGEGGNQPQHF
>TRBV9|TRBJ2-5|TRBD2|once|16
TGTGCCAGCAGCGTAGGGGCTAGCGGGGTAAAAGAGACCCAGTACTTC
CASSVGASGVKETQYF
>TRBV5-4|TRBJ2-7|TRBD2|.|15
TGTGCCAGCAGCGGGGGACTAGCGGGGTACTACGAGCAGTACTTC
CASSGGLAGYYEQYF
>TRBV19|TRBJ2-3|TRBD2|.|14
TGTGCCAGTAGTAAGCGGGAGGGTACAGATACGCAGTATTTT
CASSKREGTDTQYF
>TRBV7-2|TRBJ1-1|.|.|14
TGTGCCAGCAGCCCCAAGTTTGTGGGAGGAGGAGCTTTCTTT
CASSPKFVGGGAFF
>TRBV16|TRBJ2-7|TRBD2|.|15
TGTGCCAGCAGCACGGGTGGGACTAGCGGCTACGAGCAGTACTTC
CASSTGGTSGYEQYF
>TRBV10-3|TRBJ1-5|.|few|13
TGTGCCATCAGTGAAAGAGGGAATCAGCCCCAGCATTTT
CAISERGNQPQHF
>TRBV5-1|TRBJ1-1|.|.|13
TGCGCCAGCAGCCCCCAACAGAACACTGAAGCTTTCTTT
CASSPQQNTEAFF
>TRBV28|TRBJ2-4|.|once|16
TGTGCCAGCAGTTTATTCGTTGGGCTGGCCAAAAACATTCAGTACTTC
CASSLFVGLAKNIQYF
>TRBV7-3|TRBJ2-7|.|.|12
TGTGCCAGCAGCGACCGACTGGGCGAGCAGTACTTC
CASSDRLGEQYF
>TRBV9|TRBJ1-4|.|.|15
TGTGCCAGCAGCGTAGGGGGGGCCCGTAATGAAAAACTGTTTTTT
CASSVGGARNEKLFF
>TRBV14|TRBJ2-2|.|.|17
TGTGCCAGCAGCCAAGATATAGCCAGCGGCATGGGCGGGGAGCTGTTTTTT
CASSQDIASGMGGELFF
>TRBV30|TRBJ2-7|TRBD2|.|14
TGTGCCTGGAGAACAAGCGGGAGGGCCTCTGTGCAGTACTTC
CAWRTSGRASVQYF
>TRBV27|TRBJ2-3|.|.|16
TGTGCCAGCAGTCCACAATCACCAGGGTATTCAGATACGCAGTATTTT
CASSPQSPGYSDTQYF
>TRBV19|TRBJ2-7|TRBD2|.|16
TGTGCCAGTAGTATAGTCTCGAGCGGGAGGCTCTACGAGCAGTACTTC
CASSIVSSGRLYEQYF
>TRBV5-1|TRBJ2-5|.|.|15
TGCGCCAGCAGCTTGGTTCCGGGACCTATAGAGACCCAGTACTTC
CASSLVPGPIETQYF
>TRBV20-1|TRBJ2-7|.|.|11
TGCAGTGCCGGAGCCGGGTACGAGCAGTACTTC
CSAGAGYEQYF
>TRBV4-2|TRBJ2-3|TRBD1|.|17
TGTGCCAGCAGCCAAGCACGGGACAGGGGGCCGACAGATACGCAGTATTTT
CASSQARDRGPTDTQYF
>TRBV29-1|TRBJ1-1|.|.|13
TGCAGCGTTGGGGGGATAGGGATCAGTGAAGCTTTCTTT
CSVGGIGISEAFF
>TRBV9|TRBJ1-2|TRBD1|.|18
TGTGCCAGCAGCGTAGATGTTTACGGGACAGGGATTGATAAAGGCTACACCTTC
CASSVDVYGTGIDKGYTF
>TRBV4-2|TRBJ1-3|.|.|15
TGTGCCAGCAGCCAAGAAGTACTCTCTGGAAACACCATATATTTT
CASSQEVLSGNTIYF
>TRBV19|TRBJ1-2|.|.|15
TGTGCCAGTAGTCCCTTGGGGGAGAGGAACTATGGCTACACCTTC
CASSPLGERNYGYTF
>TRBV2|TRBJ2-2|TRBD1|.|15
TGTGCCAGCAGTGATGTAGGGACAGACACCGGGGAGCTGTTTTTT
CASSDVGTDTGELFF
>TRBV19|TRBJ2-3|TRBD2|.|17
TGTGCCAGTAGTCTCCTAGCGGGAGGGCCGGGCACAGATACGCAGTATTTT
CASSLLAGGPGTDTQYF
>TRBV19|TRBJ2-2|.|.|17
TGTGCCAGTAGACACCTGCGAGGACCCTCGGACACCGGGGAGCTGTTTTTT
CASRHLRGPSDTGELFF
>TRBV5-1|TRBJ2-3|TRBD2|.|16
TGCGCCAGCAGCTCCGGAGGGACTAGCGTTTCAGATACGCAGTATTTT
CASSSGGTSVSDTQYF
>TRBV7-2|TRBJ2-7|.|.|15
TGTGCCAGCAGCTTATTCCGGACAGCCGATTACGAGCAGTACTTC
CASSLFRTADYEQYF
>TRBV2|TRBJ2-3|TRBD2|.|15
TGTGCCAGCAGTGAAGAGGGACTAGCGGGAAATACGCAGTATTTT
CASSEEGLAGNTQYF
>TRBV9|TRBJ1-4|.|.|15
TGTGCCAGCAGCTTATTCCACGGACGGAATGAAAAACTGTTTTTT
CASSLFHGRNEKLFF
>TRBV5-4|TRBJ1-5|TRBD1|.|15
TGTGCCAGCAGCCGCGACAGGGCTGCCGATCAGCCCCAGCATTTT
CASSRDRAADQPQHF
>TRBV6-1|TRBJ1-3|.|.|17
TGTGCCAGCAGTGATCCCGGGACAACAGTCTCTGGAAACACCATATATTTT
CASSDPGTTVSGNTIYF
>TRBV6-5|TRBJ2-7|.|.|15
TGTGCCAGCAGTTACGGACGGGAGCCCTCCTACGAGCAGTACTTC
CASSYGREPSYEQYF
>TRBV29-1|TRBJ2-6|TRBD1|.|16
TGCAGCGCCACCGGGACAGGAGCTCTGGGGGCCAACGTCCTGACTTTC
CSATGTGALGANVLTF
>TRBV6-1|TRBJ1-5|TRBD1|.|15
TGTGCCAGCAGTGATCGGGACAGGGGTGATCAGCCCCAGCATTTT
CASSDRDRGDQPQHF
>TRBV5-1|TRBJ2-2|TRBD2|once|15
TGCGCCAGCAACGGGGGGACTAGCAACACCGGGGAGCTGTTTTTT
CASNGGTSNTGELFF
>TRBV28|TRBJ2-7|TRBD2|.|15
TGTGCCAGCAGTTCCTTAGCGGGAGGCTCTTGGGAGCAGTACTTC
CASSSLAGGSWEQYF
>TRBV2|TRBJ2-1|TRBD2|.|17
TGTGCCAGCCAGACTAGCGGGGATACTTATAGCAACAATGAGCAGTTCTTC
CASQTSGDTYSNNEQFF
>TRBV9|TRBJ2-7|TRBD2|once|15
TGTGCCAGCAGCGTAGATGGTAGCGGGGGTTACGAGCAGTACTTC
CASSVDGSGGYEQYF
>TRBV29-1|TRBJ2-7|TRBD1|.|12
TGCAGCGTTGTGGACAGGGCCTACGAGCAGTACTTC
CSVVDRAYEQYF
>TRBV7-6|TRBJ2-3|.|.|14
TGTGCCAGCACCCGATACAGAACGGCAGATACGCAGTATTTT
CASTRYRTADTQYF
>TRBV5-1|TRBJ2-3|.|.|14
TGCGCCAGCAGTCTTGTAGCTAGCACAGATACGCAGTATTTT
CASSLVASTDTQYF
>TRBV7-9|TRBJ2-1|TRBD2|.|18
TGTGCCAGCAGCCAATCCGGGACTAGCGGGAGGGCCTACAATGAGCAGTTCTTC
CASSQSGTSGRAYNEQFF
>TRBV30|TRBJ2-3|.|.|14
TGTGCCTGGAGTGGCTTCACTAGCACAGATACGCAGTATTTT
CAWSGFTSTDTQYF
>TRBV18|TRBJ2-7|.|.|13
TGTGCCAGCTCACCTCTTGAGGAAGCCGAGCAGTACTTC
CASSPLEEAEQYF
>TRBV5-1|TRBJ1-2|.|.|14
TGCGCCAGCAGCCCAGGGGATGTGAACTATGGCTACACCTTC
CASSPGDVNYGYTF
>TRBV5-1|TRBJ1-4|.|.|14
TGCGCCGGCAGCTTGGTGTCGGGAAATGAAAAACTGTTTTTT
CAGSLVSGNEKLFF
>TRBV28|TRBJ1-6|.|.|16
TGTGCCAGCAGTTTCGGACAGATCGGTTATAATTCACCCCTCCACTTT
CASSFGQIGYNSPLHF